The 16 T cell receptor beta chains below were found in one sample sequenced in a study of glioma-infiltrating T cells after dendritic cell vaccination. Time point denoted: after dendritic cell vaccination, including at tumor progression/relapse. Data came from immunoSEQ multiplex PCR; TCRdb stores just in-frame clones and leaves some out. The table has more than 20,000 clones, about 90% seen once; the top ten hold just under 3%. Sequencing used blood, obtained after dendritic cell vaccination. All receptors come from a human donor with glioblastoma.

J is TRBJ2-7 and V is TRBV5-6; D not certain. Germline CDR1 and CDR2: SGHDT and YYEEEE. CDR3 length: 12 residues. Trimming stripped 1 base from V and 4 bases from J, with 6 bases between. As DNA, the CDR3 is TGTGCCAGCAGCTTGAGTAGATACGAGCAGTACTTC. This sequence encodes CASSLSRYEQYF.

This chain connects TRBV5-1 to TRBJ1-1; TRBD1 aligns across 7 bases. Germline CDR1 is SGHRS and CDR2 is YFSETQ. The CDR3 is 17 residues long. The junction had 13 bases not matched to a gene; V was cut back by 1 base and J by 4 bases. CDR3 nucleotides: TGCGCCAGCAGCTTGCTCCCTCACAGGGGCCGAAGCACTGAAGCTTTCTTT. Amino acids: CASSLLPHRGRSTEAFF.

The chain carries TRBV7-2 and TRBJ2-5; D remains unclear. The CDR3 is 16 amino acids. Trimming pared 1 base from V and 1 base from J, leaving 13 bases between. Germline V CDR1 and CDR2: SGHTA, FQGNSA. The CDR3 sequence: CASSLDLSGTQETQYF. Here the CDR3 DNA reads TGTGCCAGCAGCTTAGATCTGTCAGGCACCCAAGAGACCCAGTACTTC. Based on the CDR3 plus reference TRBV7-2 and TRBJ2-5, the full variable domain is GAGVSQSPSNKVTEKGKDVELRCDPISGHTALYWYRQSLGQGLEFLIYFQGNSAPDKSGLPSDRFSAERTGGSVSTLTIQRTQQEDSAVYLCASSLDLSGTQETQYFGPGTRLLVL.

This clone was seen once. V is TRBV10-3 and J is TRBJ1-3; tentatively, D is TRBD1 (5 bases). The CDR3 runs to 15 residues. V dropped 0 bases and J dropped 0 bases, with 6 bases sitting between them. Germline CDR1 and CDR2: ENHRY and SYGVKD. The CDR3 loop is CAISESGLSGNTIYF. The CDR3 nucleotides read TGTGCCATCAGTGAGTCGGGGCTCTCTGGAAACACCATATATTTT.

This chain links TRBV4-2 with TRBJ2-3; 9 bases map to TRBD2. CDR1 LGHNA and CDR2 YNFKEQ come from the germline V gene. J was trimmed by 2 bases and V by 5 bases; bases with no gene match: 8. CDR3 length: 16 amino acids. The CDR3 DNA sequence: TGTGCCAGCAGCGCAGGTAGCGGGGGACTCACAGATACGCAGTATTTT. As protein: CASSAGSGGLTDTQYF.

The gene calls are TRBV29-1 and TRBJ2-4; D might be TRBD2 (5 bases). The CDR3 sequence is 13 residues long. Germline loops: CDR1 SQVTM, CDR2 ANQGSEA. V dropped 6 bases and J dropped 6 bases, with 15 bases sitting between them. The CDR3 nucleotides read TGCAGCGTGAGGGCCCTACCTTTAAACATTCAGTACTTC. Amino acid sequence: CSVRALPLNIQYF.

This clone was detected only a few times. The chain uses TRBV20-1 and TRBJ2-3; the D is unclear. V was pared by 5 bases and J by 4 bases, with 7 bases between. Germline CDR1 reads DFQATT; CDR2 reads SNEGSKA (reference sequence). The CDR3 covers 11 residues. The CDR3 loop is CSAYGADTQYF. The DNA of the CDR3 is TGCAGTGCTTACGGAGCAGATACGCAGTATTTT.

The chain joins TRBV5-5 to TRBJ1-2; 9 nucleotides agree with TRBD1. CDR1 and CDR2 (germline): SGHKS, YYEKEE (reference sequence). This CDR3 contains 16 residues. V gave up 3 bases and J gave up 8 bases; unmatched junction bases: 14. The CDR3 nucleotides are TGTGCCAGCAGCTCTCAGCTTCGACAGGGGGGTAGGGGCTACACCTTC. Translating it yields CASSSQLRQGGRGYTF.

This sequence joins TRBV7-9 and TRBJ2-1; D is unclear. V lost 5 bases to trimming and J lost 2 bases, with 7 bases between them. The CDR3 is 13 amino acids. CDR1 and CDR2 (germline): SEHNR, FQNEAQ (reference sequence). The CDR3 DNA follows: TGTGCCAGCAGCGACCAGGCCTACAATGAGCAGTTCTTC. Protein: CASSDQAYNEQFF. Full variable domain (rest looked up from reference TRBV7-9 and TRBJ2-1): DTGVSQNPRHKITKRGQNVTFRCDPISEHNRLYWYRQTLGQGPEFLTYFQNEAQLEKSRLLSDRFSAERPKGSFSTLEIQRTEQGDSAMYLCASSDQAYNEQFFGPGTRLTVL.

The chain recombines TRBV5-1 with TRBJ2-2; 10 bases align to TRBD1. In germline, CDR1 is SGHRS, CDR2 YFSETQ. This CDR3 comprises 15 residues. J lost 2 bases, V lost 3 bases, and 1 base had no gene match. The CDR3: CASSWDRGNTGELFF. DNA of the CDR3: TGCGCCAGCAGCTGGGACAGGGGAAACACCGGGGAGCTGTTTTTT. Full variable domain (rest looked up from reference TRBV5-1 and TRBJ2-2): KAGVTQTPRYLIKTRGQQVTLSCSPISGHRSVSWYQQTPGQGLQFLFEYFSETQRNKGNFPGRFSGRQFSNSRSEMNVSTLELGDSALYLCASSWDRGNTGELFFGEGSRLTVL.

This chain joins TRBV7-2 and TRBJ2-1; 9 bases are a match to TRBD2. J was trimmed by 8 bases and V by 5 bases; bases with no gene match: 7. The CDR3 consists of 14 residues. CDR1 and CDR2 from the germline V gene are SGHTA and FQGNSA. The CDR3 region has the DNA TGTGCCAGCAGCGGAGCGGGGGGTACTGATGAGCAGTTCTTC. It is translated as CASSGAGGTDEQFF. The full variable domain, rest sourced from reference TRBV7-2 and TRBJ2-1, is GAGVSQSPSNKVTEKGKDVELRCDPISGHTALYWYRQSLGQGLEFLIYFQGNSAPDKSGLPSDRFSAERTGGSVSTLTIQRTQQEDSAVYLCASSGAGGTDEQFFGPGTRLTVL.

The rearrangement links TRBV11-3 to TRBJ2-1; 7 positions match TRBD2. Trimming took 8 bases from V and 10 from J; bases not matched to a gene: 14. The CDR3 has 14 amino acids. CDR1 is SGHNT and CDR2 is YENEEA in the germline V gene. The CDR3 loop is CASSPVGGGREQFF. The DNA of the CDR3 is TGTGCCAGCTCCCCGGTGGGGGGGGGAAGGGAGCAGTTCTTC.

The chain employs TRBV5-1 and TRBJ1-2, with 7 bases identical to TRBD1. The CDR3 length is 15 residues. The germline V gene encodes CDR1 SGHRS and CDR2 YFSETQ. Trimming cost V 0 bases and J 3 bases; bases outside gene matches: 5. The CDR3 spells CASSLGTGVDYGYTF. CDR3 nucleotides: TGCGCCAGCAGCTTGGGTACAGGGGTGGACTATGGCTACACCTTC.

CDR3 DNA sequence: TGTGCCAGCAGCTTTCCAGCGGGGGGGCTTTACGAGCAGTACTTC. Residues: CASSFPAGGLYEQYF. The J gene is TRBJ2-7, the V gene TRBV12-1; the table's D call, TRBD2, was not checked against the DNA. TRBV12-1 is a pseudogene. The CDR3 covers 15 residues.

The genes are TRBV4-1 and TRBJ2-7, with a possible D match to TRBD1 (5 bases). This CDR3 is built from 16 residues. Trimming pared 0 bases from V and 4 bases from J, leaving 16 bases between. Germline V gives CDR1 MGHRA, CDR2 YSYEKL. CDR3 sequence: CASSQDPQGFGYEQYF. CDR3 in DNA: TGCGCCAGCAGCCAAGATCCGCAGGGCTTCGGTTACGAGCAGTACTTC.

The CDR3 bases are TGCGCCAGCAGCCGATCTGGGGCCACAGATACGCAGTATTTT. Amino acids: CASSRSGATDTQYF. This chain joins TRBV5-1 and TRBJ2-3; a possible D gene is TRBD1 (5 bases). This CDR3 is 14 amino acids long. V dropped 4 bases and J dropped 2 bases, with 11 bases sitting between them. CDR1 is SGHRS, CDR2 YFSETQ, per germline.